This T cell receptor (beta chain) was obtained from a study of T cell changes during pregnancy in multiple sclerosis. Trimming cost V 4 bases and J 12 bases; bases outside gene matches: 14. The CDR3 covers 15 residues. Germline values: CDR1 SGHRS, CDR2 YFSETQ. Only in-frame clones appear in the TCRdb table, and some are missing; sequencing was by immunoSEQ multiplex PCR. The sample lists around 30,000 clones, approximately 94% occurring once. J is TRBJ2-5 and V is TRBV5-1; 11 bases align to TRBD2. The specimen was CD4+ T cells from peripheral blood mononuclear cells, collected in the second trimester of pregnancy. This TCR came from a female donor with multiple sclerosis, enrolled in a pregnancy study. The CDR3 bases are TGCGCCAGCAGCCAAGCACTAGCGGGAGCCAAAGGGGAGTACTTC. It translates to CASSQALAGAKGEYF.